This T cell receptor (beta chain) was retrieved from a study of beta chain features in type 1 diabetes. Whole-study results and caveats: VDJ junctions sequenced from type 1 diabetes patients showed fewer insertions and more deletions. Short templates might get an advantage during PCR, and this would be equal in patients and controls.

CDR3 length: 12 amino acids. V gave up 4 bases and J gave up 15 bases; unmatched junction bases: 11. Germline lookup yields CDR1 GTSNPN and CDR2 SVGIG (reference sequence). The whole isolated RNA underwent reverse transcription, so sequencing captured expressed TCRB transcripts. The assay was immunoSEQ multiplex PCR, and TCRdb's table has in-frame clones only and misses some. The top ten hold 1% to 1.5% of the sample, which has some 220,000 clones, about a tenth seen once. This clone has ten or more counts. No antigen is known for it. CD45RO/CCR7/CD25/CD127/CD95/CD27 sorting isolated CD4+ naive, central memory, regulatory and stem cell-like memory cells.

The clonotype was recovered from a man aged 18 to 29 in good health. The chain recombines TRBV30 with TRBJ2-4, with TRBD2 identical over 8 bases. Material: central memory CD4+ T cells from blood. CDR3 residues: CAWIPISGSAYF. The DNA of the CDR3 is TGTGCCTGGATTCCTATCAGCGGGAGTGCGTACTTC. The entire variable domain, with the rest obtained from reference TRBV30 and TRBJ2-4, is as follows: SQTIHQWPATLVQPVGSPLSLECTVEGTSNPNLYWYRQAAGRGLQLLFYSVGIGQISSEVPQNLSASRPQDRQFILSSKKLLLSDSGFYLCAWIPISGSAYFGAGTRLSVL.